This TCR beta chain was sequenced for a study of shared clonotypes between healthy human individuals. Study donors comprised healthy, HIV-negative adults devoid of recent acute infection or vaccination. V lost 4 bases, J lost 0 bases, and 5 bases stayed unmatched. The CDR3 has 15 residues. CDR1 and CDR2 (germline): SNHLY, FYNNEI. TCRdb's table, derived via immunoSEQ multiplex PCR, lists solely in-frame clones and lacks some. The sample has about 1.4 million clones, roughly 96% seen once; the top ten hold roughly 1.2%. This chain uses TRBV2 with TRBJ1-1, with 7 bases aligning to TRBD1. The TCR comes from a man aged 25-45 years in good health. Source material: naive CD4+ T cells sorted from blood. Subset: CD45RA+ positively selected. Here the CDR3 DNA reads TGTGCCAGCAGTGTGGAGACAGGGATGAACACTGAAGCTTTCTTT. Its protein is CASSVETGMNTEAFF.